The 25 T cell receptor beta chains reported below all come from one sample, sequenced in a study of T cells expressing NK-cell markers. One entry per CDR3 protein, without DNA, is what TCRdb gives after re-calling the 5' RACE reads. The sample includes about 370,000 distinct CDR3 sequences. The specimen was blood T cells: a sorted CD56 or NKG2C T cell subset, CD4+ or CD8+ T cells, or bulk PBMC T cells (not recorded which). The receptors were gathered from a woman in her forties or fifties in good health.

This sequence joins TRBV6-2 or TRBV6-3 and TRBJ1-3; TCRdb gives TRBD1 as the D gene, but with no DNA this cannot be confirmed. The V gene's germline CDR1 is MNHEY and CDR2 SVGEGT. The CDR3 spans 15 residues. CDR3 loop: CASSPVRPSGNTIYF.

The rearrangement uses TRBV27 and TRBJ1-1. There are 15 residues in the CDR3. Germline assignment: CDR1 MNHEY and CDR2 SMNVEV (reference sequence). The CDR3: CASSRLGLMNTEAFF.

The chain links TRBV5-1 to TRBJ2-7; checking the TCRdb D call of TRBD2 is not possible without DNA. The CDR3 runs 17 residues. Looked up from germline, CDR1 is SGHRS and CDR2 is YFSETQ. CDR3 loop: CASSLASGRSLHYEQYF.

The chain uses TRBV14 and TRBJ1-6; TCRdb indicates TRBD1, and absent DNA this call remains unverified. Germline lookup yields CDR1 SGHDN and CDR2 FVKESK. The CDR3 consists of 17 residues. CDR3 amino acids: CASSQDVPGFTDSPLHF.

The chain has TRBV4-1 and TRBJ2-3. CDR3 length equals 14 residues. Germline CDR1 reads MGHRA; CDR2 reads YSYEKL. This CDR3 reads CASSPKTRTDTQYF.

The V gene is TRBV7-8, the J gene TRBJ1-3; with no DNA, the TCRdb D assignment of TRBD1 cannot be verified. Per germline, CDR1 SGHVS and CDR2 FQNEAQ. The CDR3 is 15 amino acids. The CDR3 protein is CASSSDRSSGNTIYF. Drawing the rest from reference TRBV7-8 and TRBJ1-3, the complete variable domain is GAGVSQSPRYKVAKRGQDVALRCDPISGHVSLFWYQQALGQGPEFLTYFQNEAQLDKSGLPSDRFFAERPEGSVSTLKIQRTQQEDSAVYLCASSSDRSSGNTIYFGEGSWLTVV.

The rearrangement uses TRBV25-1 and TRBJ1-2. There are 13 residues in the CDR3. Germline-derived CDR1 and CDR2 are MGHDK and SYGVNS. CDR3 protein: CASAMRGDYGYTF.

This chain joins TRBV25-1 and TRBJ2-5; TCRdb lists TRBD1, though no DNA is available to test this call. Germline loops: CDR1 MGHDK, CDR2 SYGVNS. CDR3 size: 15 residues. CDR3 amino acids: CASSDTGNVRETQYF. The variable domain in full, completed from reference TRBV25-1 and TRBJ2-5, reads EADIYQTPRYLVIGTGKKITLECSQTMGHDKMYWYQQDPGMELHLIHYSYGVNSTEKGDLSSESTVSRIRTEHFPLTLESARPSHTSQYLCASSDTGNVRETQYFGPGTRLLVL.

The CDR3: CASSLGNMDYNEQFF. This sequence joins TRBV7-8 and TRBJ2-1. CDR1 is SGHVS, CDR2 FQNEAQ, per germline. CDR3 length: 15 residues.

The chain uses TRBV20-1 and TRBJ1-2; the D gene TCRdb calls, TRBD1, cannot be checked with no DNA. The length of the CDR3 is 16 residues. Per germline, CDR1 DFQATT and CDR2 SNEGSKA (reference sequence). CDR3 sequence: CSAVSLNWTGPGGYTF.

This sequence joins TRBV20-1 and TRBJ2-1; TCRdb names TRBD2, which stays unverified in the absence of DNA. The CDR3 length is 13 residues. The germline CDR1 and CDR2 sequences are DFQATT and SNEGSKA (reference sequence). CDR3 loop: CSKAGVLGNEQFF.

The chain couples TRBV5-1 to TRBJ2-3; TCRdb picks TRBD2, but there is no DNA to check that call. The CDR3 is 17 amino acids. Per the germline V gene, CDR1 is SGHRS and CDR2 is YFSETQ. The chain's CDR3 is CASSPSTAPSGTDTQYF. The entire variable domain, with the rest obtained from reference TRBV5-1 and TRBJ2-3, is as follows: KAGVTQTPRYLIKTRGQQVTLSCSPISGHRSVSWYQQTPGQGLQFLFEYFSETQRNKGNFPGRFSGRQFSNSRSEMNVSTLELGDSALYLCASSPSTAPSGTDTQYFGPGTRLTVL.

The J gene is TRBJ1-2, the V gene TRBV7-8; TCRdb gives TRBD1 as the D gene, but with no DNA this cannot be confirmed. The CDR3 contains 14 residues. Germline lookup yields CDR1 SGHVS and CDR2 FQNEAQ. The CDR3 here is CASTSSQENYGYTF.

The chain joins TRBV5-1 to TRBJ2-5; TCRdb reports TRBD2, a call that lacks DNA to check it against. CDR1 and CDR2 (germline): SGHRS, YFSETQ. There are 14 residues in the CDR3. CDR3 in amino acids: CASSFLSGQETQYF.

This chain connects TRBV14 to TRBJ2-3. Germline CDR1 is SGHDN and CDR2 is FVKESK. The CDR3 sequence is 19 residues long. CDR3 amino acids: CASSQDFTLHLLSTDTQYF.

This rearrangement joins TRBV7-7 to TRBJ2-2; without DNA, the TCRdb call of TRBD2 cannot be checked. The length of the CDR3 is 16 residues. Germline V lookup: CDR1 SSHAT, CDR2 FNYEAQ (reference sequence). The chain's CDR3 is CASSTSERGLAGELFF.

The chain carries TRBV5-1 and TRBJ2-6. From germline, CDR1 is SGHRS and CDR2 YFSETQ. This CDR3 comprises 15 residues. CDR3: CASRLTHSGANVLTF.

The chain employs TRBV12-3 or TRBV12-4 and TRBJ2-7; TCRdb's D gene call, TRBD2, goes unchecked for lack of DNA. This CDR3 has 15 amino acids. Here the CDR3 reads CASTIDGLAGAEQYF.

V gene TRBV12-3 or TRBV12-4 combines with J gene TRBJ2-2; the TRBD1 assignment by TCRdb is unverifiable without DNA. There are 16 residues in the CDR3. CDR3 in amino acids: CASRTLGQGATGELFF.

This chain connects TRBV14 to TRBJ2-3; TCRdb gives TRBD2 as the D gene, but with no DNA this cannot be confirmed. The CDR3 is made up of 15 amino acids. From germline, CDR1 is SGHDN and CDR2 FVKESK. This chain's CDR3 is CASSPRPGGTDTQYF. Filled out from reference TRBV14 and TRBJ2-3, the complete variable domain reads EAGVTQFPSHSVIEKGQTVTLRCDPISGHDNLYWYRRVMGKEIKFLLHFVKESKQDESGMPNNRFLAERTGGTYSTLKVQPAELEDSGVYFCASSPRPGGTDTQYFGPGTRLTVL.

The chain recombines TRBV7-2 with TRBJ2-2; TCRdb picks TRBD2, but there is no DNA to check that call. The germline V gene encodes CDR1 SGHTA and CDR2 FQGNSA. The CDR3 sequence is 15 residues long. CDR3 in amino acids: CASSLDSSGLGVLFF. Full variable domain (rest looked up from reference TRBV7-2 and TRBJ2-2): GAGVSQSPSNKVTEKGKDVELRCDPISGHTALYWYRQSLGQGLEFLIYFQGNSAPDKSGLPSDRFSAERTGGSVSTLTIQRTQQEDSAVYLCASSLDSSGLGVLFFGEGSRLTVL.

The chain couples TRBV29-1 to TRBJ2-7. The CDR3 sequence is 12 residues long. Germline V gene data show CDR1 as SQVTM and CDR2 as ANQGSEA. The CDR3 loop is CSVEEGRYEQYF.

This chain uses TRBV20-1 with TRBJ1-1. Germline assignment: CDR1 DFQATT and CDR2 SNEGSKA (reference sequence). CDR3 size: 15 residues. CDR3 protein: CSARVCVWAPTEAFF.

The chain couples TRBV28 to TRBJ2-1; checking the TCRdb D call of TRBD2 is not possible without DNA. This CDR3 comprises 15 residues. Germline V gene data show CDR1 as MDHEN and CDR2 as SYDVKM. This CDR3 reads CASSRGLAGESEQFF.

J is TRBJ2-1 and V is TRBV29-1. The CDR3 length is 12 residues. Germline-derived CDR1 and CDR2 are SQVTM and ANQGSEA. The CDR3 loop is CSVLELHNEQFF.